This passage covers 29 T cell receptor beta chains from one sample sequenced in a study of blood T cell repertoires in COVID-19. TCRdb's copy holds only in-frame clones and misses some; the assay was immunoSEQ multiplex PCR. The table lists some 170,000 clones, roughly 81% of them singletons. The sequenced sample was peripheral blood. The receptors stem from a man between 40 and 49 years old with acute or convalescent COVID-19.

The V and J genes are TRBV9 and TRBJ2-1; 7 positions match TRBD1. V lost 2 bases and J lost 8; bases outside the gene matches: 7. The germline CDR1 and CDR2 sequences are SGDLS and YYNGEE. The CDR3 is 14 amino acids. The DNA of the CDR3 is TGTGCCAGCAGCGTGACGACAGGGTCGTATGAGCAGTTCTTC. Encoded protein: CASSVTTGSYEQFF.

V usage is TRBV30 and J usage is TRBJ2-5; 12 nucleotides line up with TRBD2. This CDR3 spans 13 amino acids. Trimming took 7 bases from V and 3 from J; bases not matched to a gene: 3. Germline V gives CDR1 GTSNPN, CDR2 SVGIG (reference sequence). The CDR3 DNA is TGTGCCTCGACTAGCGGGGGCGAAGAGACCCAGTACTTC. As protein: CASTSGGEETQYF.

This clone has just a few counts. V is TRBV6-2 or TRBV6-3 and J is TRBJ1-2; 7 bases agree with TRBD1. Germline CDR1 and CDR2: MNHEY and SVGEGT. V trimming: 5 bases; J trimming: 4 bases; junction bases outside the gene matches: 10. CDR3 length: 15 residues. Written as DNA, the CDR3 is TGTGCCAGCAGTCCCAGACAGGGAAGTACCTATGGCTACACCTTC. Its protein is CASSPRQGSTYGYTF.

This chain joins TRBV5-5 and TRBJ1-1, with 9 nucleotides matching TRBD1. V shed 3 bases, J shed 10 bases, and the junction held 13 bases outside the gene matches. Germline V gene lookup returns CDR1 SGHKS and CDR2 YYEKEE (reference sequence). The CDR3 is 15 amino acids. The CDR3 DNA is TGTGCCAGCAGCTGGGGTTCTACAGGGGGCGATGGAGCTTTCTTT. Protein sequence: CASSWGSTGGDGAFF.

Only one count was recorded for this clone. The rearrangement joins TRBV27 to TRBJ2-1; 7 bases line up with TRBD1. The CDR3 covers 15 residues. From germline, CDR1 is MNHEY and CDR2 SMNVEV (reference sequence). Trimming removed 3 bases from V and 1 base from J; junction bases left unmatched: 3. The CDR3 here is CASSFQGVSYNEQFF. The CDR3, as DNA: TGTGCCAGCAGTTTTCAGGGGGTTTCCTACAATGAGCAGTTCTTC.

The V call is TRBV20-1, the J call TRBJ1-2; D is ambiguous. Trimming took 5 bases from V and 4 from J, leaving 8 bases between them. Looked up from germline, CDR1 is DFQATT and CDR2 is SNEGSKA (reference sequence). The CDR3 contains 11 residues. The DNA of the CDR3 is TGCAGTGCTCGGGTTGTCTATGGCTACACCTTC. Translated, it gives CSARVVYGYTF.

This clone was counted a single time. Germline is not matched at one junction end, which may reflect a read error. The chain carries TRBV11-2 and TRBJ1-1, with D maybe TRBD1 (5 bases). CDR1 SGHAT and CDR2 FQNNGV come from the germline V gene. The CDR3 covers 11 residues. DNA for the CDR3: TGTGCCAGCAGCGCGGGACTTACACGCACATTT. Its protein is CASSAGLTRTF.

This chain uses TRBV18 with TRBJ1-3, with no clear D. Trimming took 8 bases from V and 4 from J, leaving 12 bases between them. This CDR3 region has 13 residues. Germline V gene sequence: CDR1 KGHSH, CDR2 LQKENI. The CDR3 sequence is CASGPPQGNTIYF. The CDR3 DNA sequence: TGTGCCAGCGGCCCCCCCCAGGGAAACACCATATATTTT.

This clone was seen a handful of times. The chain carries TRBV5-1 and TRBJ2-3, with 8 nucleotides matching TRBD1. Germline V gene data show CDR1 as SGHRS and CDR2 as YFSETQ. V lost 6 bases, J lost 6 bases, and 12 bases stayed unmatched. The CDR3 is made up of 15 amino acids. In DNA form, the CDR3 reads TGCGCCAGCACCCTTTTAGGGACAGGACGTGATACGCAGTATTTT. It specifies CASTLLGTGRDTQYF.

The V call is TRBV5-8, the J call TRBJ1-2; 7 bases match TRBD1. The V gene end was trimmed by 4 bases and the J gene end by 5 bases; junction bases not matched to a gene: 8. This CDR3 has 14 amino acids. CDR1 SGHTS and CDR2 YDEGEE come from the germline V gene. CDR3 residues: CASSRGGAGYGYTF. CDR3 DNA: TGTGCCAGCAGCCGAGGGGGCGCAGGGTATGGCTACACCTTC.

This rearrangement joins TRBV30 to TRBJ1-1, with D possibly matching TRBD1 (5 bases). Trimming took off 3 bases at V and 7 bases at J, with 12 bases between the two ends. The germline CDR1 and CDR2 sequences are GTSNPN and SVGIG (reference sequence). The CDR3 extends over 12 amino acids. The CDR3 loop is CAWSGRGLEAFF. CDR3 nucleotides: TGTGCCTGGAGCGGTCGGGGACTTGAAGCTTTCTTT.

V is TRBV14 and J is TRBJ1-1; tentative D call: TRBD1 (5 bases). This CDR3 region has 13 residues. Germline CDR1 reads SGHDN; CDR2 reads FVKESK. V shed 2 bases and J shed 2 bases, with 6 bases lying between them. This chain's CDR3 is CASSQQGNTEAFF. The CDR3 DNA sequence: TGTGCCAGCAGCCAACAGGGCAACACTGAAGCTTTCTTT.

The chain carries TRBV5-3 and TRBJ1-5; D remains ambiguous. TRBV5-3 counts as an open reading frame of uncertain function. The CDR3 extends over 14 amino acids. The V and J ends lost 1 base and 6 bases respectively, with 11 bases between them. The CDR3 DNA is TGTGCCAGAAGCTTGCAGCGACCTTCTCAGCCCCAGCATTTT. It specifies CARSLQRPSQPQHF.

The J gene is TRBJ2-7, the V gene TRBV30; D is perhaps TRBD2 (6 bases). The V gene's germline CDR1 is GTSNPN and CDR2 SVGIG (reference sequence). V lost 4 bases, J lost 6 bases, and 16 bases lay in between. The CDR3 has 13 amino acids. This CDR3 is CAWTRVGRGEQYF. The DNA for the CDR3 is TGTGCCTGGACCCGGGTAGGGCGGGGCGAGCAGTACTTC.

The gene calls are TRBV11-2 and TRBJ2-5, with D possibly matching TRBD2 (7 bases). V was cut by 1 base and J by 1 base, with 13 bases left in between. CDR1 and CDR2 from the germline V gene are SGHAT and FQNNGV. This CDR3 spans 16 amino acids. The CDR3 region is CASSLGAGAIQETQYF. The CDR3 DNA reads TGTGCCAGCAGCTTAGGGGCGGGGGCGATCCAAGAGACCCAGTACTTC.

This rearrangement joins TRBV10-3 to TRBJ1-1, with TRBD1 matching over 11 bases. V shed 3 bases, J shed 7 bases, and the junction held 7 bases outside the gene matches. The CDR3 sequence is 15 residues long. Per the germline V gene, CDR1 is ENHRY and CDR2 is SYGVKD. The CDR3, as DNA: TGTGCCATCAGTGAACCCGGGACAGGGGGATTTGAAGCTTTCTTT. This translates into CAISEPGTGGFEAFF.

The sample holds one count of this clone. The rearrangement uses TRBV2 and TRBJ2-3; the match to TRBD2 covers 8 bases. Germline CDR1 is SNHLY and CDR2 is FYNNEI. V was pared by 5 bases and J by 2 bases, with 6 bases of the junction left unmatched. The CDR3 has 15 residues. The DNA of the CDR3 is TGTGCCAGCAGTTTTTCGGGGGGGCCCACAGATACGCAGTATTTT. This gives the protein CASSFSGGPTDTQYF.

This clone has just one count. The rearrangement links TRBV5-1 to TRBJ1-1, with 7 bases lining up with TRBD1. This CDR3 has 14 amino acids. Germline assignment: CDR1 SGHRS and CDR2 YFSETQ. The ends lost 2 bases at V and 4 bases at J; junction bases unmatched: 5. CDR3 region: CASSLDRASTEAFF. CDR3 nucleotides: TGCGCCAGCAGCTTAGACAGGGCCTCCACTGAAGCTTTCTTT. Variable domain in full (rest from reference TRBV5-1 and TRBJ1-1): KAGVTQTPRYLIKTRGQQVTLSCSPISGHRSVSWYQQTPGQGLQFLFEYFSETQRNKGNFPGRFSGRQFSNSRSEMNVSTLELGDSALYLCASSLDRASTEAFFGQGTRLTVV.

This clone was seen a few times. The chain is built from TRBV12-3 or TRBV12-4 and TRBJ1-1; perhaps TRBD1 as D (5 bases). The CDR3 is 13 amino acids. Trimming took off 2 bases at V and 4 bases at J, with 8 bases between the two ends. Here the CDR3 reads CASSLSGITEAFF. The DNA for the CDR3 is TGTGCCAGCAGTTTATCAGGGATCACTGAAGCTTTCTTT.

On this clone: Its ends do not fully match the called genes, so a read error is possible. The chain employs TRBV6-6 and TRBJ2-7; no firm D call. Germline V gene sequence: CDR1 MNHNY, CDR2 SVGAGI (reference sequence). The CDR3 loop spans 12 amino acids. CDR3 nucleotides: TGTGCCAGCAGTTTTCTCTCTTACGAGCTGTACTTC. It is translated as CASSFLSYELYF.

This clone has just a few counts. The chain is built from TRBV9 and TRBJ1-4, with D tentatively TRBD1 (6 bases). This CDR3 has 15 residues. V was trimmed by 3 bases and J by 3 bases, leaving 12 bases between them. Germline V gives CDR1 SGDLS, CDR2 YYNGEE. CDR3 protein: CASSASGTPNEKLFF. As DNA, the CDR3 is TGTGCCAGCAGCGCAAGCGGGACACCTAATGAAAAACTGTTTTTT.

This chain connects TRBV6-5 to TRBJ1-2; D gene uncertain. Trimming pared 11 bases from V and 2 bases from J, leaving 15 bases between. CDR3 size: 13 residues. CDR1 is MNHEY and CDR2 is SVGAGI in the germline V gene. CDR3 DNA sequence: TGTGCCGGTGGCCAAGAGCGGAACTATGGCTACACCTTC. This gives the protein CAGGQERNYGYTF.

This clone was observed a handful of times. J is TRBJ1-4 and V is TRBV14; unclear D gene. This CDR3 is built from 13 residues. V lost 4 bases and J lost 5, with 8 bases in between. Germline V lookup: CDR1 SGHDN, CDR2 FVKESK. Here the CDR3 DNA reads TGTGCCAGCAGCCGCGGAGGGAATGAAAAACTGTTTTTT. It yields the protein CASSRGGNEKLFF.

The chain uses TRBV9 and TRBJ2-7; 7 bases line up with TRBD1. Germline CDR1 is SGDLS and CDR2 is YYNGEE. Unmatched junction bases numbered 6, after V lost 3 bases and J lost 0 bases. CDR3 length: 15 amino acids. DNA for the CDR3: TGTGCCAGCAGCGAAGGGACAGCACACTCCTACGAGCAGTACTTC. It codes for CASSEGTAHSYEQYF.

The V and J genes are TRBV19 and TRBJ2-7, with TRBD2 matching over 12 bases. V trimming: 5 bases; J trimming: 3 bases; junction bases outside the gene matches: 5. Germline V gene data show CDR1 as LNHDA and CDR2 as SQIVND (reference sequence). The CDR3 runs 15 residues. The CDR3 region is CASSSSGGAHYEQYF. In DNA form, the CDR3 reads TGTGCCAGTAGTTCTAGCGGGGGGGCCCACTACGAGCAGTACTTC.

This clone was counted a single time. The chain combines TRBV6-5 with TRBJ1-2; 8 nucleotides match TRBD1. Germline V gene sequence: CDR1 MNHEY, CDR2 SVGAGI. This CDR3 spans 14 amino acids. V gave up 2 bases and J gave up 3 bases; unmatched junction bases: 2. The CDR3 sequence is CASSYDRGDYGYTF. The CDR3 DNA follows: TGTGCCAGCAGTTACGACAGGGGAGACTATGGCTACACCTTC.

The rearrangement joins TRBV28 to TRBJ1-1; TRBD1 might be the D (5 bases). Germline CDR1 is MDHEN and CDR2 is SYDVKM. CDR3 length: 16 amino acids. Between the trimmed V and J ends, which lost 8 bases and 5 bases, there was a span of 24 bases. The DNA for the CDR3 is TGTGCCAGCCTGTCCCCGAGAAGGGGCGTGGGGACTGAAGCTTTCTTT. Translated, it gives CASLSPRRGVGTEAFF.

V gene TRBV7-2 combines with J gene TRBJ1-2; the D gene is possibly TRBD1 (6 bases). The V end lost 5 bases, the J end lost 5 bases, and 18 bases lay between the germline ends. CDR1 is SGHTA, CDR2 FQGNSA, per germline. The CDR3 sequence is 15 residues long. The CDR3 nucleotides read TGTGCCAGCAGCGGAGACAGGTTGGACCATTATGGCTACACCTTC. Amino acids: CASSGDRLDHYGYTF.

V is TRBV19 and J is TRBJ1-2, with 7 bases that match TRBD1. In germline, CDR1 is LNHDA, CDR2 SQIVND (reference sequence). The trim removed 5 bases at V and 5 bases at J, leaving 5 bases unmatched. The CDR3 is made up of 13 amino acids. CDR3 sequence reads: CASSSSGQYGYTF. As DNA, the CDR3 is TGTGCCAGTAGTTCGTCGGGACAGTATGGCTACACCTTC.